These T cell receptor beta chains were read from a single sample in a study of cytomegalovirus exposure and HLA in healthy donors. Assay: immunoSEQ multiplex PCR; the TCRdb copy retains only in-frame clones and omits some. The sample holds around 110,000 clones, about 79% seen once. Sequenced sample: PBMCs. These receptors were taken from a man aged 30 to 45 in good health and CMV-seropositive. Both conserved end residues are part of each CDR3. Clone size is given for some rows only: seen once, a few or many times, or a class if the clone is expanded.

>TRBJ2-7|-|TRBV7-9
CSSSLGAGEQYF
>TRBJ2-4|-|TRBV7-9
CASSWTEAKNIQYF
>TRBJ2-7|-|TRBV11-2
CASTNPGVSYEQYF
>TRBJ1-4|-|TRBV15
CATSRDRLASNEKLFF
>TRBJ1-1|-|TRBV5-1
CASSARGLNTEAFF
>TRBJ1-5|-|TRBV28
CASSLPGTGSQPQHF
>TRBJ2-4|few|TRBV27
CASSLLPGSVGSQYF
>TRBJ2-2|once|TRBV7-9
CASSWDRGPGELFF
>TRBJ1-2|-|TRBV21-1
CASEGGYGYTF
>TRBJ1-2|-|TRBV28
CASSLRDRGLYYGYTF
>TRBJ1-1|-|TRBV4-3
CASSQQTGGWTEAFF
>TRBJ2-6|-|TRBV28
CASSLHSGANVLTF
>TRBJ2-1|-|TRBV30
CAWSLGLAGAIYNEQFF
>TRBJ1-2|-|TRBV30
CAWSRRQGADGYTF
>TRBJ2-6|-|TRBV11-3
CASSPRGLTPSGANVLTF
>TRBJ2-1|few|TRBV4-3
CASSQGSASGIANEQFF
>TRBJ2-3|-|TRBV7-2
CASSFPHGSGGNFDTQYF
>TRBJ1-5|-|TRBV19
CASRQGISNQPQHF
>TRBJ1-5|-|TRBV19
CASSTGQAGRPQHF
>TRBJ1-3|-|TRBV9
CASSVASTSSGNTIYF
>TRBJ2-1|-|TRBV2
CASSAGIGLLNVNEQFF
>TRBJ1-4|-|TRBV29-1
CSVWTDDREKLFF
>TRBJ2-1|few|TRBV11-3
CASSLGQSGNEQFF
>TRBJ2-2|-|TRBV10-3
CAISLTGGGLSGELFF
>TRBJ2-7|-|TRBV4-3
CASSQHRDRGSYEQYF
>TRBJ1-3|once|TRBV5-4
CASSSGVSGNTIYF
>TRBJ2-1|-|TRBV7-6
CASSLSSGRAGNEQFF
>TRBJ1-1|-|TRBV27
CASTQGQSNTEAFF
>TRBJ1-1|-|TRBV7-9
CASSLISEAFF
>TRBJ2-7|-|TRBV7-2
CASSYIAGASYEQYF
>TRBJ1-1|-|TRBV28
CASSPAGTGGYGFF
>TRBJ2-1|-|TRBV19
CASSTDSGTAYNEQFF
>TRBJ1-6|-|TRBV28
CASSLSQGKRNSPLHF
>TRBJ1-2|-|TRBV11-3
CASSLDRVSGYTF
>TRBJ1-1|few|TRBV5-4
CASSPRTGPNTEAFF
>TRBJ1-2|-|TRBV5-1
CASKQIELVGNGYTF
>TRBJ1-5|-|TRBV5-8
CASRRTGELNQPQHF